The present TCR beta chain was sequenced within a study of cytomegalovirus exposure and HLA in healthy donors. Method: immunoSEQ multiplex PCR; TCRdb's copy keeps in-frame clones and lacks some. Of around 300,000 clones in the sample, 65% to 90% were seen once. V lost 4 bases, J lost 3 bases, and 4 bases stayed unmatched. CDR1 is SGHRS, CDR2 YFSETQ, per germline. This CDR3 contains 14 residues. The sample consisted of PBMCs. The J gene is TRBJ1-5, the V gene TRBV5-1; 7 bases align to TRBD1. The receptor was derived from a woman between 18 and 30 years old in good health and CMV-seronegative. The CDR3 is CASSPGQVNQPQHF. The CDR3 coding sequence is TGCGCCAGCAGCCCTGGACAGGTCAATCAGCCCCAGCATTTT.